These 23 T cell receptor beta chains share one sample of origin, sequenced in a study of regulatory T cells in long-lasting Graves disease. Building the TCR beta libraries relied on iRepertoire HTBI primers, and CDR3 regions underwent Arm-PCR. TCRdb re-analysed the multiplex PCR reads in MiXCR, keeping a single row per CDR3 protein. Of around 250,000 distinct CDR3 sequences listed, 15% to 20% are singletons. Stated time point: newly diagnosed GD, antithyroid drugs for less than 3 months. Extracted RNA from PBMCs served as the source of the TCR library. These data were also filed under a second study, of T cells in Graves' hyperthyroidism and ophthalmopathy.

Material: peripheral blood mononuclear cells (PBMCs), obtained at new diagnosis, from a patient treated with antithyroid drugs. The receptor source for this set is a woman aged 25 to 39 with Graves disease.

This clonotype was seen ten or more times. The V and J genes are TRBV7-6 and TRBJ1-1, with TRBD1 matching 7 bases. Germline V gives CDR1 SGHVS, CDR2 FNYEAQ. The CDR3 runs 14 residues. After removal of 3 bases from V and 3 bases from J, the junction contained 4 bases not matched to a gene. This chain's CDR3 is CASSLGTADTEAFF. In DNA form, the CDR3 reads TGTGCCAGCAGCTTGGGGACAGCAGACACTGAAGCTTTCTTT. Supplemented by reference TRBV7-6 and TRBJ1-1, the full variable domain reads GAGVSQSPRYKVTKRGQDVALRCDPISGHVSLYWYRQALGQGPEFLTYFNYEAQQDKSGLPNDRFSAERPEGSISTLTIQRTEQRDSAMYRCASSLGTADTEAFFGQGTRLTVV.

This clonotype was counted many times. The rearrangement links TRBV7-8 to TRBJ2-7, with a possible D match to TRBD2 (5 bases). The CDR3 sequence is 15 residues long. Germline V lookup: CDR1 SGHVS, CDR2 FQNEAQ. The V and J ends lost 5 bases and 3 bases respectively, with 17 bases between them. The DNA of the CDR3 is TGTGCCAGCAGCAATTGGGCCTCGAGCGGCTACGAGCAGTACTTC. Translating gives CASSNWASSGYEQYF.

This clonotype was counted at least ten times. The chain employs TRBV7-9 and TRBJ1-6; D uncertain. Germline CDR1 reads SEHNR; CDR2 reads FQNEAQ (reference sequence). V gave up 0 bases and J gave up 5 bases, with 11 bases separating them. The CDR3 is 16 amino acids. The CDR3 DNA reads TGTGCCAGCAGCTTAGCGGGGTTCGGAGATAATTCACCCCTCCACTTT. This sequence encodes CASSLAGFGDNSPLHF.

The gene calls are TRBV24-1 and TRBJ2-1, with D possibly being TRBD1 (6 bases). Trimming removed 4 bases from V and 0 bases from J, with 12 bases in between. Per the germline V gene, CDR1 is KGHDR and CDR2 is SFDVKD. CDR3 length: 16 residues. This CDR3 reads CATSEGAPGSYNEQFF. CDR3 DNA: TGTGCCACCAGTGAGGGGGCCCCCGGCTCCTACAATGAGCAGTTCTTC.

Concerning this clonotype: A much bigger clone sits one base away, suggesting this may be a read error. This rearrangement joins TRBV2 to TRBJ1-2; 7 bases fit TRBD1. CDR3 length: 13 amino acids. Trimming removed 5 bases from V and 7 bases from J; junction bases left unmatched: 7. CDR1 is SNHLY and CDR2 is FYNNEI in the germline V gene. CDR3 residues: CASSYRDSCGYTF. In nucleotides, the CDR3 is TGTGCCAGCAGTTACCGGGACAGCTGTGGCTACACCTTC.

This clonotype was counted ten times or more. The chain links TRBV9 to TRBJ1-1; perhaps TRBD1 as D (5 bases). The ends were cut back, 7 bases at V and 3 bases at J, with 19 bases in the middle. The CDR3 extends over 15 amino acids. CDR1 is SGDLS, CDR2 YYNGEE, per germline. The CDR3 DNA reads TGTGCCAGCGCCCAAGGGACGGGGGTCGACACTGAAGCTTTCTTT. Translated, it gives CASAQGTGVDTEAFF.

This clonotype turned up a few times. The V and J genes are TRBV5-1 and TRBJ1-4; D uncertain. Trimming took off 4 bases at V and 6 bases at J, with 7 bases between the two ends. Germline V CDR1 and CDR2: SGHRS, YFSETQ. The CDR3 is made up of 12 amino acids. The DNA of the CDR3 is TGCGCCAGCAGCGAGGAAGATGAAAAACTGTTTTTT. The encoded protein is CASSEEDEKLFF.

For this clonotype: A much larger clone is a single base away; this may be a read error. The gene calls are TRBV7-2 and TRBJ2-2; 8 nucleotides align to TRBD2. In germline, CDR1 is SGHTA, CDR2 FQGNSA. The CDR3 is 16 residues long. In DNA, the CDR3 is TGTGCCACCAAACCCGGGGGGGCCGGGGGTGACGGGGGGCTGTTTTTT. Translating it yields CATKPGGAGGDGGLFF.

This clonotype was seen repeatedly, ten times or more. This chain links TRBV12-3 or TRBV12-4 with TRBJ2-1, with TRBD2 identical over 8 bases. J lost 9 bases, V lost 3 bases, and 7 bases had no gene match. The CDR3 is 14 amino acids. The CDR3 loop is CASSFETSAVEQFF. The CDR3, as DNA: TGTGCCAGCAGTTTTGAGACTAGCGCGGTTGAGCAGTTCTTC.

This clonotype was seen at least ten times. The genes are TRBV5-1 and TRBJ2-7; weak D call: TRBD2 (6 bases). The V end was cut by 5 bases, the J end by 5 bases, with 14 bases between. The V gene's germline CDR1 is SGHRS and CDR2 YFSETQ. The CDR3 covers 13 residues. The CDR3 bases are TGCGCCAGCAGATACCAGGGAGGAGACGAGCAGTACTTC. Translated, it gives CASRYQGGDEQYF.

At least ten counts were recorded for this clonotype. The CDR3 loop reads CASSQAVGSPLHF. For the CDR3, the DNA is TGTGCCAGCAGCCAAGCGGTTGGCTCACCCCTCCACTTT. This chain links TRBV3-1 with TRBJ1-6, with no clear D. The CDR3 is made up of 13 amino acids. Deletions cut 1 base from V and 10 bases from J, with 8 bases between. Germline values: CDR1 LGHDT, CDR2 YNNKEL (reference sequence).

This clonotype showed up many times. The chain couples TRBV24-1 to TRBJ1-5; D not certain. Trimming took off 4 bases at V and 6 bases at J, with 18 bases between the two ends. Germline lookup yields CDR1 KGHDR and CDR2 SFDVKD. The CDR3 totals 16 residues. This chain's CDR3 is CATSEPWTRRGQPQHF. The CDR3 DNA follows: TGTGCCACCAGTGAACCTTGGACCCGGCGGGGTCAGCCCCAGCATTTT.

This clonotype was counted a single time. The chain uses TRBV25-1 and TRBJ1-2, with D perhaps TRBD1 (6 bases). In germline, CDR1 is MGHDK, CDR2 SYGVNS. CDR3 length: 15 residues. The V end lost 1 base, the J end lost 4 bases, and 13 bases lay between the germline ends. CDR3: CASSELGGLIYGYTF. CDR3 nucleotide sequence: TGTGCCAGCAGTGAATTAGGGGGTCTCATCTATGGCTACACCTTC.

This clonotype was detected many times. The chain carries TRBV12-3 or TRBV12-4 and TRBJ1-1; 7 nucleotides match TRBD1. V lost 5 bases and J lost 6; bases outside the gene matches: 6. CDR3 length: 13 residues. The CDR3 coding sequence is TGTGCCAGCAGTGAACAGGGGTGGGCTGAAGCTTTCTTT. It specifies CASSEQGWAEAFF.

This clonotype was observed a few times. This chain links TRBV19 with TRBJ1-2; D call uncertain. V was pared by 3 bases and J by 2 bases, with 7 bases between. Germline assignment: CDR1 LNHDA and CDR2 SQIVND (reference sequence). The CDR3 runs to 13 residues. CDR3 nucleotides: TGTGCCAGTAGTATTGTGGGGAACTATGGCTACACCTTC. Its protein product is CASSIVGNYGYTF.

The chain recombines TRBV5-1 with TRBJ2-5; possibly TRBD2 for D (6 bases). The germline V and J ends were trimmed by 0 bases and 0 bases, with 15 bases remaining between them. The CDR3 runs to 17 residues. The germline V gene has CDR1 SGHRS and CDR2 YFSETQ. CDR3 DNA: TGCGCCAGCAGCTTGGCCGGAGGGACGGGGTACCAAGAGACCCAGTACTTC. Protein product: CASSLAGGTGYQETQYF.

Comments on this clonotype: A much more abundant neighbour one base away suggests this may be a read error. The chain has TRBV5-4 and TRBJ2-7; TRBD1 agrees at 10 bases. The CDR3 covers 16 residues. CDR1 and CDR2 (germline): SGHNT, YYREEE (reference sequence). The CDR3 spells CAGSWGRDRGFREQYF. As DNA, the CDR3 is TGTGCCGGCAGCTGGGGCCGGGACAGGGGTTTTCGCGAGCAGTACTTC.

V and J are TRBV28 and TRBJ2-3, with 9 bases lining up with TRBD2. CDR1 MDHEN and CDR2 SYDVKM come from the germline V gene. The CDR3 extends over 17 amino acids. The V segment lost 6 bases and the J segment 2 bases; nucleotides outside the gene matches: 12. CDR3: CASSRPILAGNTDTQYF. CDR3 coding DNA: TGTGCCAGCAGCCGACCTATCCTAGCGGGGAACACAGATACGCAGTATTTT.

Concerning this clonotype: A far larger clone is off by one base, so a read error is likely. The genes are TRBV28 and TRBJ1-2, with 8 bases aligning to TRBD1. The germline CDR1 and CDR2 sequences are MDHEN and SYDVKM. The CDR3 contains 16 residues. The CDR3 is CASSEVRTGSSYGCTF. In DNA form, the CDR3 reads TGTGCCAGCAGTGAAGTCCGGACAGGGAGTAGCTATGGCTGCACCTTC.

Concerning this clonotype: A much bigger clone sits one base away, suggesting this may be a read error. The CDR3: CANSHTGLGSQETQYF. In DNA form, the CDR3 reads TGTGCCAACAGCCATACAGGGTTGGGATCCCAAGAGACCCAGTACTTC. The J gene is TRBJ2-5, the V gene TRBV7-6, with TRBD1 as a possible D gene (6 bases). Germline V lookup: CDR1 SGHVS, CDR2 FNYEAQ. This CDR3 is built from 16 residues.

This clonotype was seen only a few times. The V and J genes are TRBV18 and TRBJ1-1; 8 positions agree with TRBD1. The CDR3 is 14 residues long. Germline CDR1 reads KGHSH; CDR2 reads LQKENI. Unmatched junction bases numbered 6, after V lost 9 bases and J lost 0 bases. The CDR3 sequence is CASSRTGMNTEAFF. The CDR3 DNA is TGTGCCAGTAGTCGGACAGGGATGAACACTGAAGCTTTCTTT.

There are many counts of this clonotype. The rearrangement uses TRBV12-5 and TRBJ2-3; 7 positions agree with TRBD2. The CDR3 is 13 residues long. Per the germline V gene, CDR1 is LGHNT and CDR2 is FRNRAP. V lost 6 bases, J lost 5 bases, and 5 bases stayed unmatched. The CDR3 DNA is TGTGCTAGTGGGGCTAGCGGCTTAGATACGCAGTATTTT. Protein: CASGASGLDTQYF. Full variable domain (remainder filled in from reference TRBV12-5 and TRBJ2-3): DARVTQTPRHKVTEMGQEVTMRCQPILGHNTVFWYRQTMMQGLELLAYFRNRAPLDDSGMPKDRFSAEMPDATLATLKIQPSEPRDSAVYFCASGASGLDTQYFGPGTRLTVL.

This clonotype occurred many times. The V gene is TRBV5-1, the J gene TRBJ1-2; 7 bases fit TRBD1. The CDR3 spans 14 residues. Germline V gene data show CDR1 as SGHRS and CDR2 as YFSETQ. The ends lost 0 bases at V and 4 bases at J; junction bases unmatched: 3. The CDR3 coding sequence is TGCGCCAGCAGCTTGGGGGACAGCGTCTATGGCTACACCTTC. Translating it yields CASSLGDSVYGYTF. Full variable domain (rest looked up from reference TRBV5-1 and TRBJ1-2): KAGVTQTPRYLIKTRGQQVTLSCSPISGHRSVSWYQQTPGQGLQFLFEYFSETQRNKGNFPGRFSGRQFSNSRSEMNVSTLELGDSALYLCASSLGDSVYGYTFGSGTRLTVV.